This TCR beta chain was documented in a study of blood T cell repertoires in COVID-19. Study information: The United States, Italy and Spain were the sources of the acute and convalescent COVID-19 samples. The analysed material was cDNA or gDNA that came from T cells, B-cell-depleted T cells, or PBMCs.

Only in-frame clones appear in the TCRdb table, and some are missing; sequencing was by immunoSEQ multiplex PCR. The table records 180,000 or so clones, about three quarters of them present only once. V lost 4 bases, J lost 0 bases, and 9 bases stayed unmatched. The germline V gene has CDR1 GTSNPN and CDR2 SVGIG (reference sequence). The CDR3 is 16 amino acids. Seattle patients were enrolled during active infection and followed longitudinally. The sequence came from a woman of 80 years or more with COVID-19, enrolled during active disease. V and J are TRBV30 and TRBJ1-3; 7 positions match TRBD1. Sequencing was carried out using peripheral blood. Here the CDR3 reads CAWNQGQAFSGNTIYF. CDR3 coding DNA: TGTGCCTGGAATCAAGGACAGGCTTTCTCTGGAAACACCATATATTTT.